This TCR beta chain emerged from a study of control samples from healthy donors and cancer patients. The CDR3 contains 15 residues. Germline-derived CDR1 and CDR2 are DFQATT and SNEGSKA (reference sequence). J was trimmed by 4 bases and V by 3 bases; bases with no gene match: 6. This clone appeared a single time. The repertoire was sequenced with immunoSEQ multiplex PCR; TCRdb's copy has only in-frame clones and lacks some. The top ten clones hold roughly 1.2% of a sample with more than 50,000 clones, 90% of them seen once. The TCR originated in a woman aged 45 to 65 with colorectal cancer. What was sequenced was PBMCs. The chain uses TRBV20-1 and TRBJ2-3; 11 positions match TRBD1. CDR3 nucleotide sequence: TGCAGTGCTAGTCGGACAGGGGGCGCCCCAGATACGCAGTATTTT. Translating gives CSASRTGGAPDTQYF.